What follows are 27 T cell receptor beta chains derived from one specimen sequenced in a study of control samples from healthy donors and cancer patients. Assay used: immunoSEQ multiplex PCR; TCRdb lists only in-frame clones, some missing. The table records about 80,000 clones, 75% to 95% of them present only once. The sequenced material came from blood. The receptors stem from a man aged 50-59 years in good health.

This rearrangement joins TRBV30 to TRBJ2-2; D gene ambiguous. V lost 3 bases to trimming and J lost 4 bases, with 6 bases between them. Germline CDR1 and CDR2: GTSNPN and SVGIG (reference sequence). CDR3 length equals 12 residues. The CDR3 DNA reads TGTGCCTGGAGCGGGCGCACCGGGGAGCTGTTTTTT. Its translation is CAWSGRTGELFF.

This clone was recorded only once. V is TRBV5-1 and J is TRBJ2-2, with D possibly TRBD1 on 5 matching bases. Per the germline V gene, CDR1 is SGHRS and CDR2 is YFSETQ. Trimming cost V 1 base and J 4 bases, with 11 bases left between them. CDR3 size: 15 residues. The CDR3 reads CASSLKGITTGELFF. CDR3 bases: TGCGCCAGCAGCTTGAAGGGGATCACCACCGGGGAGCTGTTTTTT.

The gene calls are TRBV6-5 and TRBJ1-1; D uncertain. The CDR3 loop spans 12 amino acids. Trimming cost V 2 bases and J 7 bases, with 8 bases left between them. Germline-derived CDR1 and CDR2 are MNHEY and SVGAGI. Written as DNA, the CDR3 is TGTGCCAGCAGTTACATTAACGGTGAAGCTTTCTTT. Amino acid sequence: CASSYINGEAFF.

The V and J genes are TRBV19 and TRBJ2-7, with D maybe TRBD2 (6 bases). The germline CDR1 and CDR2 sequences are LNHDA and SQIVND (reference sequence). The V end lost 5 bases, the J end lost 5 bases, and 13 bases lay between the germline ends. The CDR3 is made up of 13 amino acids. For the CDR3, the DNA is TGTGCCAGTAGTTTGGGGGGATGGGACGAGCAGTACTTC. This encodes CASSLGGWDEQYF.

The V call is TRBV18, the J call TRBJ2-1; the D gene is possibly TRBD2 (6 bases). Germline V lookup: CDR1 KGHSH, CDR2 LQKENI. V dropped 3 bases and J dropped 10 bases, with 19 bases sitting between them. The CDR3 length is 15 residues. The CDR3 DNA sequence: TGTGCCAGCTCACCGACTAGAATCCGAACAAGCGAGCAGTTCTTC. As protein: CASSPTRIRTSEQFF. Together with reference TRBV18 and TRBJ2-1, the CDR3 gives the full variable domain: NAGVMQNPRHLVRRRGQEARLRCSPMKGHSHVYWYRQLPEEGLKFMVYLQKENIIDESGMPKERFSAEFPKEGPSILRIQQVVRGDSAAYFCASSPTRIRTSEQFFGPGTRLTVL.

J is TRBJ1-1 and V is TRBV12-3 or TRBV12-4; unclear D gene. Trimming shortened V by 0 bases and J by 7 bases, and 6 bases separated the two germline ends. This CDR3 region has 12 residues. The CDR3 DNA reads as TGTGCCAGCAGTTTAGCAGGGCTTGAAGCTTTCTTT. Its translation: CASSLAGLEAFF.

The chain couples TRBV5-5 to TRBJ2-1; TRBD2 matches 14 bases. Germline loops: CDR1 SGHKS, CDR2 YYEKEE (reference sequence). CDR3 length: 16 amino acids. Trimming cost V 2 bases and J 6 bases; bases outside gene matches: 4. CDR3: CASSFPGTSGGNEQFF. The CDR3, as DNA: TGTGCCAGCAGCTTTCCAGGGACTAGCGGGGGCAATGAGCAGTTCTTC. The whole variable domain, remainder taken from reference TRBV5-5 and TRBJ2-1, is DAGVTQSPTHLIKTRGQQVTLRCSPISGHKSVSWYQQVLGQGPQFIFQYYEKEERGRGNFPDRFSARQFPNYSSELNVNALLLGDSALYLCASSFPGTSGGNEQFFGPGTRLTVL.

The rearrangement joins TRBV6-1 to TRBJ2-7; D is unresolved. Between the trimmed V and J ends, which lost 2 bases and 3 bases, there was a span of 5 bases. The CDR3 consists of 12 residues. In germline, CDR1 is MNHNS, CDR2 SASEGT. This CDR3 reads CASSELLYEQYF. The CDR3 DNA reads TGTGCCAGCAGTGAACTTCTCTACGAGCAGTACTTC.

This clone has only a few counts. The CDR3 nucleotides read TGTGCCAGCAGCTTATTCATGGGACAGGCAACCCACGAGCAGTACTTC. Encoded protein: CASSLFMGQATHEQYF. The chain links TRBV5-6 to TRBJ2-7; 8 positions agree with TRBD1. The CDR3 is 16 amino acids. Germline V gene data show CDR1 as SGHDT and CDR2 as YYEEEE. The trim removed 2 bases at V and 5 bases at J, leaving 12 bases unmatched.

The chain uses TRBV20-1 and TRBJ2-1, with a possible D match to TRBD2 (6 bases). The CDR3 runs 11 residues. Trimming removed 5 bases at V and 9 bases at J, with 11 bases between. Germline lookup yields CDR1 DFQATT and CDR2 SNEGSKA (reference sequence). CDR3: CSALTRREQFF. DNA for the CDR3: TGCAGTGCTCTGACTAGACGTGAGCAGTTCTTC.

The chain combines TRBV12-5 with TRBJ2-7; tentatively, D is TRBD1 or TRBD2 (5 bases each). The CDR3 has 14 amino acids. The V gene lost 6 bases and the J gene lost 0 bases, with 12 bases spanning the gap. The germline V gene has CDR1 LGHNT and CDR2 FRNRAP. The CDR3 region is CASGPTGTSYEQYF. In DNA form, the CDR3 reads TGTGCTAGTGGACCCACCGGGACCTCCTACGAGCAGTACTTC.

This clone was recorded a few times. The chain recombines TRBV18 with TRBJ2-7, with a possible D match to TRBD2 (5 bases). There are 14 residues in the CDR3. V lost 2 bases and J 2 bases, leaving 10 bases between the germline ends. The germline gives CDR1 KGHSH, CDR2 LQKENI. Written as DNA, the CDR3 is TGTGCCAGCTCACCAGGCCGGGAAACCTACGAGCAGTACTTC. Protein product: CASSPGRETYEQYF.

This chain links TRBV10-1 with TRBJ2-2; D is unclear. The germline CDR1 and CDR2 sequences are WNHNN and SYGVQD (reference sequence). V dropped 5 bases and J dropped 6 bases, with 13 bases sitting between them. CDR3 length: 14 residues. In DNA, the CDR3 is TGCGCCAGCAGTCCAAGGATTGGGGCCGGGGAGCTGTTTTTT. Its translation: CASSPRIGAGELFF.

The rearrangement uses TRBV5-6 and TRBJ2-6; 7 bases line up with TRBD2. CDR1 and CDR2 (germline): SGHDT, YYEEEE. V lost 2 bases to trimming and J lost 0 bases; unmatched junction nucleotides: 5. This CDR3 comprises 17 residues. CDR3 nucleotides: TGTGCCAGCAGCTTTGAGGGAGGGGACTCTGGGGCCAACGTCCTGACTTTC. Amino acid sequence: CASSFEGGDSGANVLTF.

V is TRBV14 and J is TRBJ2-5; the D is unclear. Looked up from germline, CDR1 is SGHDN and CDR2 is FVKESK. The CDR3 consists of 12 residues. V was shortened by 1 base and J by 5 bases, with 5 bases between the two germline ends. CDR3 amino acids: CASSQVGETQYF. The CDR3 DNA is TGTGCCAGCAGCCAAGTAGGGGAGACCCAGTACTTC.

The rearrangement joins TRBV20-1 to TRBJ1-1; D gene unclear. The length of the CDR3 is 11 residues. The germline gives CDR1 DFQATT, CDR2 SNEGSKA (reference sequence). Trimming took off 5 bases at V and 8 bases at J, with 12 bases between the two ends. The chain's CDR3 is CSALQMGEAFF. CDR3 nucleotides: TGCAGTGCTCTTCAAATGGGAGAAGCTTTCTTT.

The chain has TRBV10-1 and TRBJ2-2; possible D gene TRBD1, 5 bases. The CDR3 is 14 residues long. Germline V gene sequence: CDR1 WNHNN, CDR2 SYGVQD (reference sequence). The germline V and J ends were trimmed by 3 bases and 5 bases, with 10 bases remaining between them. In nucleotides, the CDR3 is TGCGCCAGCAGTGATATAGGGGTGACCGGGGAGCTGTTTTTT. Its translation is CASSDIGVTGELFF.

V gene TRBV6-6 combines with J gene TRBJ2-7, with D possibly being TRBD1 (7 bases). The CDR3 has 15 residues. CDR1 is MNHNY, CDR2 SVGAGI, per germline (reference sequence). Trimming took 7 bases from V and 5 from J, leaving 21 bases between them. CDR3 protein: CASTFSQGTVHEQYF. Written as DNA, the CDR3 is TGTGCCAGCACCTTCTCACAGGGGACTGTCCACGAGCAGTACTTC.

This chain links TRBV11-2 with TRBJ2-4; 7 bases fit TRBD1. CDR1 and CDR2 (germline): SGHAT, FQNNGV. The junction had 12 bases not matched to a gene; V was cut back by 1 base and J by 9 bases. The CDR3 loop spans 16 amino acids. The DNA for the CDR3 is TGTGCCAGCAGCTTAGGTCGGGACAGAATCCGGGGCATTCAGTACTTC. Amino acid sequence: CASSLGRDRIRGIQYF. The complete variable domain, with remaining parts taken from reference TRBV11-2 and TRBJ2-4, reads EAGVAQSPRYKIIEKRQSVAFWCNPISGHATLYWYQQILGQGPKLLIQFQNNGVVDDSQLPKDRFSAERLKGVDSTLKIQPAKLEDSAVYLCASSLGRDRIRGIQYFGAGTRLSVL.

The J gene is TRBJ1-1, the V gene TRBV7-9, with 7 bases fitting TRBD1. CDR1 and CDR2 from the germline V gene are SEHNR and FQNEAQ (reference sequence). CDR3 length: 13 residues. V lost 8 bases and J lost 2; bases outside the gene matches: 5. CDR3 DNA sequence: TGTGCCAGCGGGGACAGACGAAACACTGAAGCTTTCTTT. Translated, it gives CASGDRRNTEAFF.

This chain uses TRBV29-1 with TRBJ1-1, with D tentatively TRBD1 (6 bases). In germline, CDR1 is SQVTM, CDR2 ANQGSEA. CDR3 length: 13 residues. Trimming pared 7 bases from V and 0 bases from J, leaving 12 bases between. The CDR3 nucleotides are TGCAGCGCTGAGTCAGGGGTGAACACTGAAGCTTTCTTT. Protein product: CSAESGVNTEAFF.

Here the CDR3 DNA reads TGTGCCAGCAGTTTAAGTGGGGGCCGCCAAGCTTTCTTT. Translating it yields CASSLSGGRQAFF. This chain joins TRBV12-3 or TRBV12-4 and TRBJ1-1, with D perhaps matching TRBD1 (6 bases). The V gene lost 2 bases and the J gene lost 9 bases, with 13 bases spanning the gap. The CDR3 is 13 amino acids.

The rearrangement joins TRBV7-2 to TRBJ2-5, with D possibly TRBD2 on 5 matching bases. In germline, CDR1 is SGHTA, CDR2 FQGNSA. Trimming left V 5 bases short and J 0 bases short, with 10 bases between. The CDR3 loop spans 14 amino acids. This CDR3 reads CASSLTRDQETQYF. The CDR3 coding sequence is TGTGCCAGCAGCCTCACGAGGGACCAAGAGACCCAGTACTTC.

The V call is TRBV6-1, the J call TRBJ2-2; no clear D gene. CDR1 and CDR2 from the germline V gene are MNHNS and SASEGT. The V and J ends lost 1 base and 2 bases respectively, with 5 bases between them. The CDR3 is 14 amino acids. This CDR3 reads CASSEVANTGELFF. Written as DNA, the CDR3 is TGTGCCAGCAGTGAAGTGGCAAACACCGGGGAGCTGTTTTTT.

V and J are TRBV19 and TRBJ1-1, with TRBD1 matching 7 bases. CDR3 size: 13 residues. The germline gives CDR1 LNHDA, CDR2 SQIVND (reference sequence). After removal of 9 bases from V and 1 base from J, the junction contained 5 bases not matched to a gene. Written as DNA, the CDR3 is TGTGCCAGGGGGCAGGGGGAGAACACTGAAGCTTTCTTT. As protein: CARGQGENTEAFF.

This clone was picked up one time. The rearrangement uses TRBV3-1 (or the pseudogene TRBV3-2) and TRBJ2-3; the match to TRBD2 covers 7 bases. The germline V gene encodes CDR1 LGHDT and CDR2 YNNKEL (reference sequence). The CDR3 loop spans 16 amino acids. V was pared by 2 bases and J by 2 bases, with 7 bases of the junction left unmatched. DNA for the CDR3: TGTGCCAGCAGCCAACCCGTGGGGGGGGTCACAGATACGCAGTATTTT. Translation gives CASSQPVGGVTDTQYF.

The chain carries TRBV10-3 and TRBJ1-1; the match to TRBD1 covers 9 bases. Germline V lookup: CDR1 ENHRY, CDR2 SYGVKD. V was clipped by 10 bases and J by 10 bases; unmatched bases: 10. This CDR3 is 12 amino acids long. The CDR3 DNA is TGTGCCACCAACCCGGGACAGGGCCTAGCTTTCTTT. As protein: CATNPGQGLAFF.